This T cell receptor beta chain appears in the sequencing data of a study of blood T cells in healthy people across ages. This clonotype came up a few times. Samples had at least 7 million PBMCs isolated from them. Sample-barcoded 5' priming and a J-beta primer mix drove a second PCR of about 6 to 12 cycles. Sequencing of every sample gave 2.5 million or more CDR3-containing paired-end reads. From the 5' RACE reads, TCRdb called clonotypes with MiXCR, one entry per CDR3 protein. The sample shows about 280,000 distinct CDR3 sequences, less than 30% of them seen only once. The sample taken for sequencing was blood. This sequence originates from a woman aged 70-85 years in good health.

The chain's CDR3 is CASKSEAETQYF. The CDR3 DNA is TGTGCCAGCAAATCGGAGGCAGAGACCCAGTACTTC. The chain uses TRBV12-3 or TRBV12-4 and TRBJ2-5, with D maybe TRBD2 (5 bases). The CDR3 spans 12 residues. V gave up 7 bases and J gave up 4 bases, with 10 bases separating them.